These 10 T cell receptor beta chains originate from one sample sequenced in a study of control samples from healthy donors and cancer patients. This table comes from immunoSEQ multiplex PCR, and its TCRdb copy is limited to in-frame clones, with some not included. The data contain about 30,000 clones, roughly 85% of them singletons. Source material: PBMCs. These TCRs come from a woman aged 55-70 years with head and neck cancer.

The chain has TRBV6-1 and TRBJ1-5; D is perhaps TRBD1 (6 bases). Between the trimmed V and J ends, which lost 2 bases and 0 bases, there was a span of 11 bases. Germline CDR1 and CDR2: MNHNS and SASEGT. This CDR3 comprises 16 residues. As DNA, the CDR3 is TGTGCCAGCAGTGAACGAGGGGGGGCTAGCAATCAGCCCCAGCATTTT. Translation gives CASSERGGASNQPQHF.

This clone was picked up a small number of times. The rearrangement links TRBV2 to TRBJ2-4; D not certain. CDR3 size: 13 residues. V was trimmed by 6 bases and J by 6 bases, leaving 12 bases between them. Looked up from germline, CDR1 is SNHLY and CDR2 is FYNNEI. Written as DNA, the CDR3 is TGTGCCAGCAGCCCGGAAAGCCTAAACATTCAGTACTTC. This encodes CASSPESLNIQYF. The full variable domain, rest sourced from reference TRBV2 and TRBJ2-4, is EPEVTQTPSHQVTQMGQEVILRCVPISNHLYFYWYRQILGQKVEFLVSFYNNEISEKSEIFDDQFSVERPDGSNFTLKIRSTKLEDSAMYFCASSPESLNIQYFGAGTRLSVL.

CDR3 nucleotide sequence: TGTGCCAGCAGCTTAGGGACATATAACACCAACACTGAAGCTTTCTTT. Its protein is CASSLGTYNTNTEAFF. This rearrangement joins TRBV7-8 to TRBJ1-1, with a tentative D call TRBD1 (5 bases). V lost 1 base, J lost 2 bases, and 14 bases lay in between. The CDR3 contains 16 residues. Germline assignment: CDR1 SGHVS and CDR2 FQNEAQ.

J is TRBJ2-2 and V is TRBV7-2; D is unresolved. Trimming removed 5 bases at V and 7 bases at J, with 11 bases between. CDR1 and CDR2 from the germline V gene are SGHTA and FQGNSA. The CDR3 loop spans 13 amino acids. The DNA of the CDR3 is TGTGCCAGCAGCCCTATCAGAGGCGGGGAGCTGTTTTTT. Translating it yields CASSPIRGGELFF.

Of note for this clone: Since a much larger clone is just one base distant, this may be a read error. The chain uses TRBV6-4 and TRBJ2-2; D gene ambiguous. The CDR3 runs 13 residues. Trimming left V 2 bases short and J 1 base short, with 2 bases between. CDR1 and CDR2 from the germline V gene are MRHNA and SNTAGT. In DNA, the CDR3 is TGTGCCAGCAGTGACAGGAACACCGGGGAGCTGTTTTTT. Translating gives CASSDRNTGELFF.

The rearrangement links TRBV4-2 to TRBJ1-2; D unclear. This CDR3 is built from 16 residues. From germline, CDR1 is LGHNA and CDR2 YNFKEQ. V was shortened by 0 bases and J by 7 bases, with 18 bases between the two germline ends. The CDR3 region is CASSQDRRELRRGYTF. The CDR3 DNA reads TGTGCCAGCAGCCAAGATCGGCGGGAACTTAGGCGTGGCTACACCTTC.

The chain has TRBV29-1 and TRBJ1-5; 7 bases fit TRBD1. The germline V gene has CDR1 SQVTM and CDR2 ANQGSEA. V lost 6 bases, J lost 3 bases, and 5 bases stayed unmatched. The CDR3 contains 13 residues. This CDR3 is CSVADRVNQPQHF. The DNA of the CDR3 is TGCAGCGTCGCCGACAGGGTCAATCAGCCCCAGCATTTT.

The V gene is TRBV5-6, the J gene TRBJ2-7; D is perhaps TRBD1 (5 bases). Deletions cut 2 bases from V and 9 bases from J, with 18 bases between. CDR3 length: 14 amino acids. The germline V gene encodes CDR1 SGHDT and CDR2 YYEEEE. The CDR3 here is CASSFIGPTQGQYF. CDR3 bases: TGTGCCAGCAGCTTTATTGGTCCCACCCAGGGGCAGTACTTC.

V is TRBV5-6 and J is TRBJ1-2; the match to TRBD1 covers 7 bases. Germline V gives CDR1 SGHDT, CDR2 YYEEEE. V was pared by 2 bases and J by 7 bases, with 20 bases of the junction left unmatched. The CDR3 runs 18 residues. The CDR3 nucleotides read TGTGCCAGCAGCTTAACGCAACAGGGGCGATTTTTACAGCGTGGCTACACCTTC. This codes for CASSLTQQGRFLQRGYTF.

J is TRBJ2-1 and V is TRBV4-1, with 11 bases fitting TRBD2. The V gene end was trimmed by 2 bases and the J gene end by 2 bases; junction bases not matched to a gene: 11. CDR1 and CDR2 (germline): MGHRA, YSYEKL. CDR3 length: 19 residues. CDR3 in DNA: TGCGCCAGCAGCCAAACAACCGGGACTAGCGGCTCCCCCTACAATGAGCAGTTCTTC. This translates into CASSQTTGTSGSPYNEQFF.